The present TCR beta chain was sequenced within a study of blood T cells in healthy people across ages. This clonotype was seen at least ten times. Using a J-beta primer mix together with a sample-barcoded 5' primer, a second PCR was run for roughly 7 to 12 cycles. Carrying 12 random nucleotides, a template-switch adaptor labeled each individual cDNA molecule. TCRdb re-called the 5' RACE reads through MiXCR, storing one row per CDR3 protein. Found here are 1.5 million to 2 million distinct CDR3 sequences, 30% to 40% of them singletons; the top ten hold approximately 11%. Isolation recovered at least 7 million PBMCs from every sample. The germline gives CDR1 MNHEY, CDR2 SMNVEV (reference sequence). V was pared by 6 bases and J by 5 bases, with 5 bases of the junction left unmatched. The CDR3 covers 14 residues.

Sequenced input: blood. The sequence came from a young woman in good health. The chain links TRBV27 to TRBJ2-5; 11 bases align to TRBD2. This chain's CDR3 is CASSLAGGLETQYF. The CDR3 bases are TGTGCCAGCAGCTTAGCGGGGGGGCTTGAGACCCAGTACTTC.